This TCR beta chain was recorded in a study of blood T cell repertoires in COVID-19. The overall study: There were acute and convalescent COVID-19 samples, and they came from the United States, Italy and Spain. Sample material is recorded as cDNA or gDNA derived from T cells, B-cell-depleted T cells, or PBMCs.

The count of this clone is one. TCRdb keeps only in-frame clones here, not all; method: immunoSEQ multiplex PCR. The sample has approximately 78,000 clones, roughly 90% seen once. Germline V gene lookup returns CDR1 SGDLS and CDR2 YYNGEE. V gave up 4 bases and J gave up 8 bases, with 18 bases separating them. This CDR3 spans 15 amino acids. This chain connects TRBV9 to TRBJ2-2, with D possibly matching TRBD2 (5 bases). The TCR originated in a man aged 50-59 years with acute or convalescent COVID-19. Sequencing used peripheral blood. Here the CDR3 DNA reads TGTGCCAGCAGCTCCTCCCGGGAAAGGACGGGGGAGCTGTTTTTT. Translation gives CASSSSRERTGELFF.